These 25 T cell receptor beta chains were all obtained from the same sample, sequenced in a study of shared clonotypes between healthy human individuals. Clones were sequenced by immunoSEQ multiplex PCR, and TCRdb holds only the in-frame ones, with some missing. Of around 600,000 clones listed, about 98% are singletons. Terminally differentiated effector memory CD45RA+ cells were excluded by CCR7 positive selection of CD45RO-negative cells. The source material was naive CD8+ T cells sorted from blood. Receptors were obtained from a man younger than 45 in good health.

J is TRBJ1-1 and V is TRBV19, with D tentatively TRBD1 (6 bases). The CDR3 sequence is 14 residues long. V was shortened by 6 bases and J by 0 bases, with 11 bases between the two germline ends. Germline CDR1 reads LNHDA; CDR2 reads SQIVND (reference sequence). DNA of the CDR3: TGTGCCAGTAGCTTACAGGGTTTGAACACTGAAGCTTTCTTT. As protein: CASSLQGLNTEAFF.

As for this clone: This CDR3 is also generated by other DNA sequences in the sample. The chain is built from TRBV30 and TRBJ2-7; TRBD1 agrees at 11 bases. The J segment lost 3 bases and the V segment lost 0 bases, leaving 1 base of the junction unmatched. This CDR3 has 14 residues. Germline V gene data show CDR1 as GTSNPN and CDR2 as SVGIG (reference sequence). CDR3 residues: CAWSVGTGGYEQYF. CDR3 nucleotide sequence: TGTGCCTGGAGTGTAGGGACAGGGGGCTACGAGCAGTACTTC. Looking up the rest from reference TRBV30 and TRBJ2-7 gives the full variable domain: SQTIHQWPATLVQPVGSPLSLECTVEGTSNPNLYWYRQAAGRGLQLLFYSVGIGQISSEVPQNLSASRPQDRQFILSSKKLLLSDSGFYLCAWSVGTGGYEQYFGPGTRLTVT.

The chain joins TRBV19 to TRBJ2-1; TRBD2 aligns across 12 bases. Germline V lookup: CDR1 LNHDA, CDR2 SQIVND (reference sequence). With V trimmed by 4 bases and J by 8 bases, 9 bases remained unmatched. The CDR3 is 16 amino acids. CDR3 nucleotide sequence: TGTGCCAGTAGTAGCCCGGGACTAGCGGGCGTCTATGAGCAGTTCTTC. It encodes CASSSPGLAGVYEQFF.

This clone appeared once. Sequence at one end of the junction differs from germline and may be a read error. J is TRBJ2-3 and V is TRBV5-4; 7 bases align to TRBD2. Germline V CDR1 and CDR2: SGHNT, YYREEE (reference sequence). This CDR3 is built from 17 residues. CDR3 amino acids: CASGLYPAGVTTDTQYF. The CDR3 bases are TGTGCCAGCGGCTTGTACCCGGCGGGGGTTACGACAGATACGCAGTATTTT. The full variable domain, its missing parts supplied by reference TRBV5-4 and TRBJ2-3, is ETGVTQSPTHLIKTRGQQVTLRCSSQSGHNTVSWYQQALGQGPQFIFQYYREEENGRGNFPPRFSGLQFPNYSSELNVNALELDDSALYLCASGLYPAGVTTDTQYFGPGTRLTVL.

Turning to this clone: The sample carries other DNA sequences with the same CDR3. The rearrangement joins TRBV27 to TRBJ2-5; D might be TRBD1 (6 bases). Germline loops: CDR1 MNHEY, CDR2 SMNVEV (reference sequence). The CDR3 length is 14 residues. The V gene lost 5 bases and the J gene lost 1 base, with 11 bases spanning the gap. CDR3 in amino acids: CASSPLDSQETQYF. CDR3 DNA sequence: TGTGCCAGCAGTCCCCTGGACAGCCAAGAGACCCAGTACTTC.

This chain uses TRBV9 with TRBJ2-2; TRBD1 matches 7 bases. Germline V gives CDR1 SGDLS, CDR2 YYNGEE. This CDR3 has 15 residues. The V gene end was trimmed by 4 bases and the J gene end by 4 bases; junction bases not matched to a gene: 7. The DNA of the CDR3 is TGTGCCAGCAGCTCAACAGGGGCCTCCACCGGGGAGCTGTTTTTT. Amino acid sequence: CASSSTGASTGELFF.

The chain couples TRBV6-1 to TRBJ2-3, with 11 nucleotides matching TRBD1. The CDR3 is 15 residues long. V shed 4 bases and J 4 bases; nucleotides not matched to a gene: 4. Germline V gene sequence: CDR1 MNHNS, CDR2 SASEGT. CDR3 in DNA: TGTGCCAGCAGTGGGACAGGGGGCGAAGCAGATACGCAGTATTTT. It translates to CASSGTGGEADTQYF.

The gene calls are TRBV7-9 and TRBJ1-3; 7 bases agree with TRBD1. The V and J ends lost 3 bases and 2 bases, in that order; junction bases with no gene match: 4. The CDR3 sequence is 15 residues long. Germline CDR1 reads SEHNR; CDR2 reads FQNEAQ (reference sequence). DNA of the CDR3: TGTGCCAGCAGCTTCCGACAGGGCCCTGGAAACACCATATATTTT. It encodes CASSFRQGPGNTIYF.

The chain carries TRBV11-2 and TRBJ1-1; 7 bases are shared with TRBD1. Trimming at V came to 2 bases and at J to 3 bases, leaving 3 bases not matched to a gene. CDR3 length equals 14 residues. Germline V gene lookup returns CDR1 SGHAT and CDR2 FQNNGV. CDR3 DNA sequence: TGTGCCAGCAGCTTACCCACAGGGGACACTGAAGCTTTCTTT. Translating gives CASSLPTGDTEAFF.

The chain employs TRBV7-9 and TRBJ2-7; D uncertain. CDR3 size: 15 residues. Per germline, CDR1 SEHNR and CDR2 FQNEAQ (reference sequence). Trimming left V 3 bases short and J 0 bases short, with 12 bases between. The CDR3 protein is CASSFMTSSSYEQYF. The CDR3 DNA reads TGTGCCAGCAGCTTTATGACCTCTAGCTCCTACGAGCAGTACTTC.

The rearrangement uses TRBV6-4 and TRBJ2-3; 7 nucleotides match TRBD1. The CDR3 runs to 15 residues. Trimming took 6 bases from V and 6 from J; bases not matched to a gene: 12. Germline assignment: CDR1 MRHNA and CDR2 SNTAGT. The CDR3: CASSELGVRGDTQYF. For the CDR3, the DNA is TGTGCCAGCAGCGAGCTCGGGGTCAGGGGGGATACGCAGTATTTT.

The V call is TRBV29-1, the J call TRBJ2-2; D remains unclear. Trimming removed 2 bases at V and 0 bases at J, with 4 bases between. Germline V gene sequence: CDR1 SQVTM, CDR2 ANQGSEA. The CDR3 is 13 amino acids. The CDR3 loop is CSVETSNTGELFF. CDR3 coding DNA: TGCAGCGTTGAAACATCGAACACCGGGGAGCTGTTTTTT.

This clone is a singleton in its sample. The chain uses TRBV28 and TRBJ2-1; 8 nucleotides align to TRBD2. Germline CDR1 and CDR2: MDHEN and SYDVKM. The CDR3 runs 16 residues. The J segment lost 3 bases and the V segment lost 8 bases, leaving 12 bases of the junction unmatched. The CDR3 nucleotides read TGTGCCAGCGTGAGACGGGAGGGAGTCCTCTACAATGAGCAGTTCTTC. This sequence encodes CASVRREGVLYNEQFF.

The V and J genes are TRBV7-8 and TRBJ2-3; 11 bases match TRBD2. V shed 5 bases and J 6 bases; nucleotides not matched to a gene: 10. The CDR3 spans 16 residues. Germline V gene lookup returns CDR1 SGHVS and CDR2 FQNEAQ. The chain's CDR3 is CASSHKLAGVHDTQYF. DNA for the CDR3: TGTGCCAGCAGCCACAAACTAGCGGGAGTCCACGATACGCAGTATTTT.

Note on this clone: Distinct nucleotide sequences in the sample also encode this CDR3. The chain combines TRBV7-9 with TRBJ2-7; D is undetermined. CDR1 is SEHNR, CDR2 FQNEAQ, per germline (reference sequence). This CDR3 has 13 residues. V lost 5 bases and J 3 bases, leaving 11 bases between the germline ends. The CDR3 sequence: CASSPGGNYEQYF. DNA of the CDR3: TGTGCCAGCAGCCCAGGCGGCAACTACGAGCAGTACTTC.

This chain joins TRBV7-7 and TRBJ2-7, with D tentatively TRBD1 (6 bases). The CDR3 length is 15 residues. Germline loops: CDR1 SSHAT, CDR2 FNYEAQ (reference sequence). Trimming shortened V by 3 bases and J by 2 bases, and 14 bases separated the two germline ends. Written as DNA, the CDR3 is TGTGCCAGCAGCTTCCCGGTGGGGGCTACCTACGAGCAGTACTTC. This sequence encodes CASSFPVGATYEQYF.

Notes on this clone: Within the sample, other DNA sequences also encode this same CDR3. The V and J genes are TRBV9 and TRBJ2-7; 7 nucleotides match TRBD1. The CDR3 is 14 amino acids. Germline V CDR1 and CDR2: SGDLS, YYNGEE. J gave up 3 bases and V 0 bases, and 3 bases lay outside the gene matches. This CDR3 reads CASSVGQGNYEQYF. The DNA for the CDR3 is TGTGCCAGCAGCGTAGGACAGGGAAACTACGAGCAGTACTTC.

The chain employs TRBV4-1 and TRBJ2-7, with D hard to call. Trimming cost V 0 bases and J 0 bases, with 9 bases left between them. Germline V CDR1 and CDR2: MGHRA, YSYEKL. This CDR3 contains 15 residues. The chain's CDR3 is CASSQDVMVSYEQYF. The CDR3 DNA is TGCGCCAGCAGCCAAGATGTGATGGTCTCCTACGAGCAGTACTTC.

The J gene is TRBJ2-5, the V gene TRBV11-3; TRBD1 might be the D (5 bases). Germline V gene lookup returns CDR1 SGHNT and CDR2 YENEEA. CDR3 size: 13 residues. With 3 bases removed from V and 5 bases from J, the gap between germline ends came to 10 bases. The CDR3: CASSFQGSETQYF. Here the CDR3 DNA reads TGTGCCAGCAGCTTCCAGGGTTCGGAGACCCAGTACTTC.

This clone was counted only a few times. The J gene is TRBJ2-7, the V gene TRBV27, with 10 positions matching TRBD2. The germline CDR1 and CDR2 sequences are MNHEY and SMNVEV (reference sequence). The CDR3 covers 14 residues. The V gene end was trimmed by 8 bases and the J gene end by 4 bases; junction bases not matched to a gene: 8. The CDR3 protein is CASATSGDRYEQYF. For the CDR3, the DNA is TGTGCCAGCGCTACTAGCGGGGACCGATACGAGCAGTACTTC.

The DNA for the CDR3 is TGTGCCAGCAGCTTAGGTCGGGGCCCAAATCAGCCCCAGCATTTT. It is translated as CASSLGRGPNQPQHF. This chain connects TRBV11-2 to TRBJ1-5; a possible D gene is TRBD1 (5 bases). The CDR3 has 15 amino acids. Germline V gives CDR1 SGHAT, CDR2 FQNNGV. Trimming cost V 1 base and J 4 bases, with 11 bases left between them. The whole variable domain, remainder taken from reference TRBV11-2 and TRBJ1-5, is EAGVAQSPRYKIIEKRQSVAFWCNPISGHATLYWYQQILGQGPKLLIQFQNNGVVDDSQLPKDRFSAERLKGVDSTLKIQPAKLEDSAVYLCASSLGRGPNQPQHFGDGTRLSIL.

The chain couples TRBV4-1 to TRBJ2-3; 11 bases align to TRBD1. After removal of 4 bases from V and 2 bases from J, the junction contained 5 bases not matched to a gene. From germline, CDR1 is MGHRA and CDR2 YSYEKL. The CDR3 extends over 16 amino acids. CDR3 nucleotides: TGCGCCAGCAGCCCCCGGGACAGGGGGGTCACAGATACGCAGTATTTT. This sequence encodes CASSPRDRGVTDTQYF.

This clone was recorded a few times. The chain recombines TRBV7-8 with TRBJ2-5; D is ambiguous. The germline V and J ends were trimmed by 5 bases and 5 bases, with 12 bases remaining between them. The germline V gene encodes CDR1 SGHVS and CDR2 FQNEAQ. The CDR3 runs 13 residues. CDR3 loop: CASSGSSTETQYF. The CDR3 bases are TGTGCCAGCAGCGGGTCGTCGACCGAGACCCAGTACTTC.

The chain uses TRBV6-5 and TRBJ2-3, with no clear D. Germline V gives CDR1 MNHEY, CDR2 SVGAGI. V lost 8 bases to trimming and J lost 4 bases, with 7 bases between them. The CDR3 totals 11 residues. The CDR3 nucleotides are TGTGCCAGCCACGTGGCAGATACGCAGTATTTT. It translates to CASHVADTQYF.

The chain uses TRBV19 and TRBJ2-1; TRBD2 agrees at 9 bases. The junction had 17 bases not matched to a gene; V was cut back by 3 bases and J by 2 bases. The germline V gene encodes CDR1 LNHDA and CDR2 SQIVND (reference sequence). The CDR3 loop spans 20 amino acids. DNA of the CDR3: TGTGCCAGTAGTATCGGCTTGGCGGGAGGGACAACGTGGGCCTACAATGAGCAGTTCTTC. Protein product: CASSIGLAGGTTWAYNEQFF.